Below are 5 T cell receptor beta chains sequenced from a single sample in a study of cytomegalovirus exposure and HLA in healthy donors (dated 2017 in TCRdb). Library preparation used the immunoSEQ multiplex PCR assay. The multiplex PCR relied on a mix of 60 forward primers for TCR Vbeta segments and 13 reverse primers for TCR Jbeta segments. TCRdb holds this immuneACCESS table with in-frame rearrangements only. Some clones are missing; in checked studies, unresolved V genes explain under half, and the rest has no known cause. This sample holds 100,000 to 150,000 clones; 79% were observed only once. 1.1% of the sample rests with the top ten. Sequenced input: PBMCs. The receptor source for this set is a male donor in good health and CMV-seronegative.

For this clone: One end of the junction varies from germline; a read error may be responsible. CDR3 in DNA: TGTGCCAGCAGATTAGATCTGAGGGCAGCCCAGCATTTT. Translating it yields CASRLDLRAAQHF. The V and J genes are TRBV11-3 and TRBJ1-5; D not resolved. Germline CDR1 and CDR2: SGHNT and YENEEA. The CDR3 is 13 amino acids.

V usage is TRBV7-9 and J usage is TRBJ2-1; D is ambiguous. V gave up 5 bases and J gave up 2 bases, with 7 bases separating them. Looked up from germline, CDR1 is SEHNR and CDR2 is FQNEAQ (reference sequence). This CDR3 contains 13 residues. CDR3 in DNA: TGTGCCAGCAGCGCCGGAGCCTACAATGAGCAGTTCTTC. Translated: CASSAGAYNEQFF.

The chain links TRBV30 to TRBJ2-2, with 12 bases that match TRBD2. The V segment lost 4 bases and the J segment 7 bases; nucleotides outside the gene matches: 7. This CDR3 comprises 15 residues. Germline V CDR1 and CDR2: GTSNPN, SVGIG (reference sequence). The CDR3 DNA follows: TGTGCCTGGACCCTAGCGGGGGGGCTGAGCGGGGAGCTGTTTTTT. Protein product: CAWTLAGGLSGELFF.

J is TRBJ2-7 and V is TRBV6-1; the match to TRBD1 covers 10 bases. The CDR3 runs 16 residues. CDR1 and CDR2 from the germline V gene are MNHNS and SASEGT. The V segment lost 0 bases and the J segment 9 bases; nucleotides outside the gene matches: 11. CDR3 protein: CASSEALGTGVTRQYF. CDR3 nucleotides: TGTGCCAGCAGTGAAGCACTAGGGACAGGGGTTACGAGGCAGTACTTC.

As concerns this clone: Other DNA sequences in this sample translate to the same CDR3. The chain employs TRBV19 and TRBJ1-2; possible D gene TRBD1, 6 bases. V lost 0 bases to trimming and J lost 2 bases, with 7 bases between them. The CDR3 totals 14 residues. Germline CDR1 and CDR2: LNHDA and SQIVND (reference sequence). Here the CDR3 reads CASSIDRGNYGYTF. CDR3 bases: TGTGCCAGTAGTATAGACAGGGGCAACTATGGCTACACCTTC. Full variable domain (remainder filled in from reference TRBV19 and TRBJ1-2): DGGITQSPKYLFRKEGQNVTLSCEQNLNHDAMYWYRQDPGQGLRLIYYSQIVNDFQKGDIAEGYSVSREKKESFPLTVTSAQKNPTAFYLCASSIDRGNYGYTFGSGTRLTVV.